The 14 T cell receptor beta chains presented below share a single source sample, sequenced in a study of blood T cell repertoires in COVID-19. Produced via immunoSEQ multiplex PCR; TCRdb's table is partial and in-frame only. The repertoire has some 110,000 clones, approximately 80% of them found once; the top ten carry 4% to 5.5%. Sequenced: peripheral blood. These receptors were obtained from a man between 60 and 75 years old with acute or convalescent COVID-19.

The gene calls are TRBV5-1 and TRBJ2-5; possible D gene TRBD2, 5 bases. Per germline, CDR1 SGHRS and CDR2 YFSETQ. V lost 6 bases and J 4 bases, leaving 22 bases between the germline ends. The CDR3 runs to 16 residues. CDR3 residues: CASTPPGGPRRETQYF. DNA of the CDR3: TGCGCCAGCACCCCCCCCGGCGGGCCCAGGCGAGAGACCCAGTACTTC. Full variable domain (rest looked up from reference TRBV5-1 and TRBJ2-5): KAGVTQTPRYLIKTRGQQVTLSCSPISGHRSVSWYQQTPGQGLQFLFEYFSETQRNKGNFPGRFSGRQFSNSRSEMNVSTLELGDSALYLCASTPPGGPRRETQYFGPGTRLLVL.

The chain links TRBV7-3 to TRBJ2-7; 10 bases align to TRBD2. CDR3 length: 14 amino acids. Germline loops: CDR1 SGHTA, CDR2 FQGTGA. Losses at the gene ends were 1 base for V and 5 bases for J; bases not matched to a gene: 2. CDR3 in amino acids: CASSLKREGHEQYF. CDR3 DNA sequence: TGTGCCAGCAGCTTAAAGCGGGAGGGCCACGAGCAGTACTTC. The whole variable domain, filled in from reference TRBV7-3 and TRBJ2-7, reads GAGVSQTPSNKVTEKGKYVELRCDPISGHTALYWYRQSLGQGPEFLIYFQGTGAADDSGLPNDRFFAVRPEGSVSTLKIQRTERGDSAVYLCASSLKREGHEQYFGPGTRLTVT.

The CDR3 sequence is CASSVQGGAIAGELFF. The CDR3 DNA reads TGTGCCAGCAGTGTCCAGGGGGGCGCGATTGCCGGGGAGCTGTTTTTT. This rearrangement joins TRBV2 to TRBJ2-2; a possible D gene is TRBD1 (7 bases). Germline CDR1 SNHLY, CDR2 FYNNEI. CDR3 length: 16 residues. Trimming took off 4 bases at V and 6 bases at J, with 18 bases between the two ends.

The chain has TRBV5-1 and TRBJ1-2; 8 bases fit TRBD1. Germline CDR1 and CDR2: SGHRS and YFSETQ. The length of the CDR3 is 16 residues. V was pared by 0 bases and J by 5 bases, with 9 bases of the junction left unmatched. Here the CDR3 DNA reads TGCGCCAGCAGCTTGGGGTTGGACAGGGAATCGTATGGCTACACCTTC. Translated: CASSLGLDRESYGYTF.

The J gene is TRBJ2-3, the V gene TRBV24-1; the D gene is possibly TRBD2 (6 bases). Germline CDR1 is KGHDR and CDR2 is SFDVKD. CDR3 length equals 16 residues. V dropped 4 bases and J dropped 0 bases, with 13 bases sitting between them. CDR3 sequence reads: CATSEVGGRSTDTQYF. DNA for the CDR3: TGTGCCACCAGTGAGGTGGGGGGACGGAGCACAGATACGCAGTATTTT.

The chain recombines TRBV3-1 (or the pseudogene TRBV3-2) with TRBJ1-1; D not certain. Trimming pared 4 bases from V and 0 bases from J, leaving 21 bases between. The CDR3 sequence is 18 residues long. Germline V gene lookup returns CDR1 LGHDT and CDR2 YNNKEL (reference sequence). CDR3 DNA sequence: TGTGCCAGCAGCCCCCAAGGCCGGGAACGTTCCATGAACACTGAAGCTTTCTTT. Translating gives CASSPQGRERSMNTEAFF.

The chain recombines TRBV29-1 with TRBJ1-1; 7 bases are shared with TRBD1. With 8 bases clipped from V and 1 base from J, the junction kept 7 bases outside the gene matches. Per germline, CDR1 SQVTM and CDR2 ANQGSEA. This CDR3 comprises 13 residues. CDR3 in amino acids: CSLRQGSNTEAFF. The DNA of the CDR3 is TGCAGCTTACGACAGGGATCGAACACTGAAGCTTTCTTT.

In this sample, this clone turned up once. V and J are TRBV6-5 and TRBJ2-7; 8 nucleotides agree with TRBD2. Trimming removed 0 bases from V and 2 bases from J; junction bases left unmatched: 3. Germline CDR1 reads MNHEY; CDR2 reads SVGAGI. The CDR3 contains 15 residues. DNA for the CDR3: TGTGCCAGCAGTTACTCGGTGGGACTAGCCTACGAGCAGTACTTC. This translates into CASSYSVGLAYEQYF.

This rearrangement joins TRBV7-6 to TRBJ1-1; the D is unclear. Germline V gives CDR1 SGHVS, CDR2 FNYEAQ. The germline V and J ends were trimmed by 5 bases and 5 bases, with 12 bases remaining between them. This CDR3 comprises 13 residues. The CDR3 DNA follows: TGTGCCAGCAGCAGAAGCATACGGACTGAAGCTTTCTTT. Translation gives CASSRSIRTEAFF.

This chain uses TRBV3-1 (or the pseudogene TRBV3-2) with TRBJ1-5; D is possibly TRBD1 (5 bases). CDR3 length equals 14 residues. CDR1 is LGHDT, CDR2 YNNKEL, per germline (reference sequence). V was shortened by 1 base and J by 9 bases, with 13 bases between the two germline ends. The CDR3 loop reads CASSQVGRDAPQHF. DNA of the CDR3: TGTGCCAGCAGCCAAGTGGGCAGGGATGCGCCCCAGCATTTT.

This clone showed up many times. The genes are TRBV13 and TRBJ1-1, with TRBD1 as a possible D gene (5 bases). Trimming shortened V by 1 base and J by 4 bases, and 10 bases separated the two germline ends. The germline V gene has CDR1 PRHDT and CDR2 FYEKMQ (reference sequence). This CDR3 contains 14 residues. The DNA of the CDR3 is TGTGCCAGCAGCTTAGATTCGGGGGGCACTGAAGCTTTCTTT. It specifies CASSLDSGGTEAFF.

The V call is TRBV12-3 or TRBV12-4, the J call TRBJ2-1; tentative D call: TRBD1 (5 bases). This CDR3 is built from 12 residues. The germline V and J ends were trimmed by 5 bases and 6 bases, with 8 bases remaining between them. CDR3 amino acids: CASSLTGNEQFF. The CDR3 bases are TGTGCCAGCAGTCTCACAGGCAATGAGCAGTTCTTC.

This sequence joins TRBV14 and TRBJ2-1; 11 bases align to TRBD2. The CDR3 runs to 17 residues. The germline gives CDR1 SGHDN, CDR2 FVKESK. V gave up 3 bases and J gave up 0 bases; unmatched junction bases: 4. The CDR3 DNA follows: TGTGCCAGCAGCCACCCACTAGCGGGGGACTCCTACAATGAGCAGTTCTTC. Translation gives CASSHPLAGDSYNEQFF.

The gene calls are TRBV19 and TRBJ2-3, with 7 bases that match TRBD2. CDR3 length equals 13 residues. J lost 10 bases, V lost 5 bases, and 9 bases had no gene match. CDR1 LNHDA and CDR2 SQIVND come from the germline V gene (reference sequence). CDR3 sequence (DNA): TGTGCCAGTAGTTCTCGGGGGAGGGTCGCGCAGTATTTT. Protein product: CASSSRGRVAQYF.